One sample yielded the 28 T cell receptor beta chains listed below, sequenced in a study of shared clonotypes between healthy human individuals. Clones were sequenced by immunoSEQ multiplex PCR, and TCRdb holds only the in-frame ones, with some missing. The sample has about half a million clones, around 77% seen once; the top ten hold around 13%. Material: PBMCs. The receptors were sampled from a woman aged 40 to 50 in good health. Some clones in this sample may be carry-over from other donors' samples.

This clone was counted only a few times. This may come from a read error, since a much larger clone is one base off. This sequence joins TRBV28 and TRBJ1-3; 10 bases are a match to TRBD1. This CDR3 comprises 14 residues. Germline V gene lookup returns CDR1 MDHEN and CDR2 SYDVKM. CDR3 sequence: CASSFRTGGNTICF. DNA for the CDR3: TGTGCCAGCAGTTTCAGGACAGGGGGAAACACCATATGTTTT.

The V and J genes are TRBV28 and TRBJ2-3; 10 bases agree with TRBD1. J lost 3 bases, V lost 1 base, and 4 bases had no gene match. The CDR3 is 16 amino acids. CDR1 MDHEN and CDR2 SYDVKM come from the germline V gene. The DNA of the CDR3 is TGTGCCAGCAGTTTATTACCGGGACAGGGGACAGATACGCAGTATTTT. Encoded protein: CASSLLPGQGTDTQYF.

The rearrangement links TRBV20-1 to TRBJ2-5; no reliable D call. The J call may be mistaken, given a closer DNA end match to TRBJ2-7. CDR1 is DFQATT and CDR2 is SNEGSKA in the germline V gene (reference sequence). The CDR3 is 11 residues long. DNA of the CDR3: TGCAGTGGCCAGACCTCCTACGAGCAGTACTTC. It is translated as CSGQTSYEQYF.

This clone showed up just a few times. The genes are TRBV7-3 and TRBJ1-5; D possibly corresponds to TRBD1 (5 bases). CDR3 length: 17 residues. Germline V gene data show CDR1 as SGHTA and CDR2 as FQGTGA. The ends were cut back, 1 base at V and 0 bases at J, with 13 bases in the middle. CDR3 in DNA: TGTGCCAGCAGCTTAATTGGGGCTTTGGATAGCAATCAGCCCCAGCATTTT. Its protein product is CASSLIGALDSNQPQHF. Filled out from reference TRBV7-3 and TRBJ1-5, the complete variable domain reads GAGVSQTPSNKVTEKGKYVELRCDPISGHTALYWYRQSLGQGPEFLIYFQGTGAADDSGLPNDRFFAVRPEGSVSTLKIQRTERGDSAVYLCASSLIGALDSNQPQHFGDGTRLSIL.

The CDR3 is CASSTGMSNQPQHF. The DNA for the CDR3 is TGTGCCAGCAGCACAGGGATGAGCAATCAGCCCCAGCATTTT. V gene TRBV11-3 combines with J gene TRBJ1-5, with D perhaps matching TRBD1 (6 bases). The CDR3 is 14 residues long. V gave up 5 bases and J gave up 1 base, with 9 bases separating them. The germline CDR1 and CDR2 sequences are SGHNT and YENEEA.

The chain couples TRBV7-2 to TRBJ2-5; maybe TRBD2 (6 bases). Trimming left V 2 bases short and J 2 bases short, with 12 bases between. Germline V gene lookup returns CDR1 SGHTA and CDR2 FQGNSA. This CDR3 has 15 amino acids. The CDR3 spells CASSLHGGKQETQYF. The CDR3 DNA reads TGTGCCAGCAGCTTACACGGGGGAAAGCAAGAGACCCAGTACTTC.

The genes are TRBV5-1 and TRBJ1-1; unclear D gene. Germline CDR1 reads SGHRS; CDR2 reads YFSETQ. This CDR3 has 11 residues. Trimming removed 6 bases at V and 2 bases at J, with 5 bases between. The CDR3 reads CASKENTEAFF. The CDR3 DNA is TGCGCCAGCAAAGAAAACACTGAAGCTTTCTTT.

This clone was seen a single time. A junction end diverges from the germline sequence, so it may reflect a read error. CDR3 in amino acids: CASSVDRDEQYF. The CDR3 DNA reads TGTGCCAGCAGCGTAGACAGAGACGAGCAGTACTTC. The chain links TRBV11-2 to TRBJ2-5, with D possibly matching TRBD1 (5 bases). Near its end, the DNA agrees better with TRBJ2-7, so the J call may be wrong. There are 12 residues in the CDR3. CDR1 SGHAT and CDR2 FQNNGV come from the germline V gene.

As regards this clone: This likely came from a read error, as a far larger clone is one base away. The J gene is TRBJ1-1, the V gene TRBV30; 9 nucleotides agree with TRBD1. CDR3 length equals 13 residues. CDR1 and CDR2 (germline): GTSNPN, SVGIG (reference sequence). The CDR3 DNA is TGTGTCTGGGCGGGACAGGGTTTTACTGAAGCTTTCTTT. Its protein is CVWAGQGFTEAFF.

The chain has TRBV6-5 and TRBJ2-5; 10 bases match TRBD1. With 6 bases clipped from V and 4 bases from J, the junction kept 5 bases outside the gene matches. The CDR3 sequence is 14 residues long. CDR1 is MNHEY, CDR2 SVGAGI, per germline. CDR3 DNA: TGTGCCAGCAGGGGACAGGGGAGTGGAGAGACCCAGTACTTC. Protein sequence: CASRGQGSGETQYF.

A remark on this clone: A read error is likely here: a far larger clone is one base away. The V and J genes are TRBV7-3 and TRBJ1-1; D ambiguous. CDR3 length: 14 amino acids. Germline-derived CDR1 and CDR2 are SGHTA and FQGTGA. Trimming took 5 bases from V and 1 from J, leaving 11 bases between them. CDR3 protein: CASSPSRSNTEAFF. CDR3 in DNA: TGTGCCAGCAGCCCTTCCCGCTCGAACACTGAAGCTTTCTTT.

The rearrangement links TRBV29-1 to TRBJ2-1; D is possibly TRBD1 (5 bases). V was clipped by 6 bases and J by 0 bases, with 6 bases between them. The CDR3 extends over 12 amino acids. CDR1 is SQVTM, CDR2 ANQGSEA, per germline. The CDR3 loop reads CSVDTSYNEQFF. The DNA of the CDR3 is TGCAGCGTGGACACCTCCTACAATGAGCAGTTCTTC.

This clone was seen once. The rearrangement joins TRBV12-5 to TRBJ1-2, with 9 positions matching TRBD1. The germline CDR1 and CDR2 sequences are LGHNT and FRNRAP. This CDR3 comprises 16 residues. Unmatched junction bases numbered 6, after V lost 0 bases and J lost 4 bases. The CDR3 DNA reads as TGTGCTAGTGGTTTGGTATTACAGGGGGCTAGCTATGGCTACACCTTC. The encoded protein is CASGLVLQGASYGYTF.

The V call is TRBV13, the J call TRBJ2-3; no clear D gene. Between the trimmed V and J ends, which lost 1 base and 5 bases, there was a span of 10 bases. The CDR3 extends over 14 amino acids. Germline CDR1 and CDR2: PRHDT and FYEKMQ (reference sequence). The CDR3 spells CASSLASLLDTQYF. In DNA, the CDR3 is TGTGCCAGCAGCTTAGCATCTTTGCTAGATACGCAGTATTTT.

This clone was counted many times. This sequence joins TRBV4-3 and TRBJ2-7; 7 bases fit TRBD1. V shed 0 bases and J 4 bases; nucleotides not matched to a gene: 6. The CDR3 extends over 15 amino acids. The germline V gene encodes CDR1 LGHNA and CDR2 YSLEER. The CDR3 protein is CASSQETGNLYEQYF. DNA for the CDR3: TGCGCCAGCAGCCAAGAGACAGGGAATCTATACGAGCAGTACTTC.

The V and J genes are TRBV6-1 and TRBJ2-7, with 9 bases fitting TRBD2. Germline V CDR1 and CDR2: MNHNS, SASEGT. With V trimmed by 2 bases and J by 6 bases, 8 bases remained unmatched. The length of the CDR3 is 15 residues. The chain's CDR3 is CASSERPAGGSEQYF. Here the CDR3 DNA reads TGTGCCAGCAGTGAAAGGCCAGCGGGAGGCTCCGAGCAGTACTTC.

V gene TRBV7-8 combines with J gene TRBJ2-7; 8 nucleotides match TRBD1. Germline V lookup: CDR1 SGHVS, CDR2 FQNEAQ. The CDR3 length is 14 residues. V shed 3 bases, J shed 4 bases, and the junction held 5 bases outside the gene matches. The CDR3 protein is CASSFRTGRYEQYF. CDR3 bases: TGTGCCAGCAGCTTCCGGACAGGGCGGTACGAGCAGTACTTC.

The chain has TRBV30 and TRBJ2-1; weak D call: TRBD2 (6 bases). Trimming took 0 bases from V and 0 from J, leaving 12 bases between them. The CDR3 is 16 amino acids. Germline-derived CDR1 and CDR2 are GTSNPN and SVGIG (reference sequence). The CDR3 protein is CAWSVMGGSSYNEQFF. The CDR3 DNA sequence: TGTGCCTGGAGTGTAATGGGAGGAAGCTCCTACAATGAGCAGTTCTTC.

The chain couples TRBV13 to TRBJ1-2; weak D call: TRBD1 (5 bases). Trimming took off 7 bases at V and 4 bases at J, with 13 bases between the two ends. Germline V lookup: CDR1 PRHDT, CDR2 FYEKMQ (reference sequence). The CDR3 is made up of 13 amino acids. The chain's CDR3 is CASTLRGTYGYTF. For the CDR3, the DNA is TGTGCCAGCACTCTCAGAGGGACCTATGGCTACACCTTC.

The chain carries TRBV27 and TRBJ2-7, with a possible D match to TRBD1 (5 bases). Germline loops: CDR1 MNHEY, CDR2 SMNVEV (reference sequence). The V gene lost 2 bases and the J gene lost 6 bases, with 11 bases spanning the gap. This CDR3 has 13 amino acids. In DNA form, the CDR3 reads TGTGCCAGCAGTTTAGGGCCAGGGTTCGAGCAGTACTTC. Translation gives CASSLGPGFEQYF.

This clone was detected ten times or more. The V gene is TRBV6-1, the J gene TRBJ1-4; no clear D gene. Germline CDR1 and CDR2: MNHNS and SASEGT. This CDR3 has 13 amino acids. Trimming cost V 2 bases and J 7 bases, with 8 bases left between them. CDR3 nucleotides: TGTGCCAGCAGTGAAATAGGGCCTGAAAAACTGTTTTTT. It yields the protein CASSEIGPEKLFF.

V and J are TRBV18 and TRBJ1-1, with D uncertain. Trimming shortened V by 1 base and J by 2 bases, and 11 bases separated the two germline ends. Germline V gene lookup returns CDR1 KGHSH and CDR2 LQKENI. The length of the CDR3 is 15 residues. The CDR3 DNA reads TGTGCCAGCTCACCACTAACGACACAAAACACTGAAGCTTTCTTT. Protein product: CASSPLTTQNTEAFF.

The V and J genes are TRBV28 and TRBJ1-5, with D unclear. The germline V and J ends were trimmed by 3 bases and 0 bases, with 12 bases remaining between them. This CDR3 is 16 amino acids long. Germline lookup yields CDR1 MDHEN and CDR2 SYDVKM. Here the CDR3 DNA reads TGTGCCAGCAGTTTTCGCCGGAGTTATAGCAATCAGCCCCAGCATTTT. Translating gives CASSFRRSYSNQPQHF.

The rearrangement uses TRBV11-2 and TRBJ2-3, with 8 bases identical to TRBD2. The CDR3 is 15 residues long. Germline V gives CDR1 SGHAT, CDR2 FQNNGV. V trimming: 7 bases; J trimming: 6 bases; junction bases outside the gene matches: 12. CDR3 residues: CASTLALAGYDTQYF. Written as DNA, the CDR3 is TGTGCCAGCACCCTAGCGCTAGCGGGTTATGATACGCAGTATTTT.

V is TRBV2 and J is TRBJ1-1; D call uncertain. V was shortened by 2 bases and J by 1 base, with 2 bases between the two germline ends. Germline lookup yields CDR1 SNHLY and CDR2 FYNNEI. The CDR3 runs to 12 residues. The CDR3 region has the DNA TGTGCCAGCAGTGAACAGAACACTGAAGCTTTCTTT. Its translation: CASSEQNTEAFF.

The chain uses TRBV9 and TRBJ2-2; D is ambiguous. V was pared by 4 bases and J by 3 bases, with 19 bases between. This CDR3 has 17 residues. Germline CDR1 reads SGDLS; CDR2 reads YYNGEE. The CDR3 DNA reads TGTGCCAGCAGCTGTCCGAGCCCTGGTCTATACACCGGGGAGCTGTTTTTT. Its translation: CASSCPSPGLYTGELFF.

This rearrangement joins TRBV6-1 to TRBJ2-3; D possibly uses TRBD1 or TRBD2 (5 bases each). The CDR3 is 15 amino acids. The germline V gene encodes CDR1 MNHNS and CDR2 SASEGT. V was cut by 2 bases and J by 2 bases, with 11 bases left in between. For the CDR3, the DNA is TGTGCCAGCAGTGAATTTCGGGGACCCACAGATACGCAGTATTTT. Its translation is CASSEFRGPTDTQYF.

With regard to this clone: The sample holds other DNA sequences that translate to the same CDR3. The J gene is TRBJ2-1, the V gene TRBV5-4; perhaps TRBD2 as D (6 bases). With 4 bases removed from V and 0 bases from J, the gap between germline ends came to 11 bases. There are 15 residues in the CDR3. Looked up from germline, CDR1 is SGHNT and CDR2 is YYREEE (reference sequence). The CDR3 sequence: CASSPTGDSYNEQFF. CDR3 bases: TGTGCCAGCAGCCCCACGGGGGACTCCTACAATGAGCAGTTCTTC.